Listed below are T cell receptor beta chains from one sample, sequenced in a study of CD8 T cells in Susac syndrome. MiXCR was run by TCRdb on the immunoSEQ multiplex PCR reads, yielding one entry per CDR3 protein. The sample has about 240,000 distinct CDR3 sequences, 90% to 97% seen once. Sequenced input: CD4+ T cells from PBMCs. Receptor source: a human donor with Susac syndrome. Each CDR3 is given with its conserved first and last residue. Each record gives: J gene, D gene, V gene, clone size, CDR3 DNA, CDR3 protein. D genes are given only for firm matches. Clone size is not always given. Where it is, it says once, few, many or a class for expanded clones.

>TRBJ2-2|TRBD1|TRBV11-3|once
TGTGCCAGCATACCAAAGGGACAGATGAACACCGGGGAGCTGTTTTTT
CASIPKGQMNTGELFF
>TRBJ1-1|NA|TRBV29-1|once
TGCAGCGGTGGCCGTGGCCGTGAAGCTTTCTTT
CSGGRGREAFF
>TRBJ2-5|NA|TRBV2|NA
TGTGCCAGCAGTGGCGGGACGCGACAAGAGACCCAGTACTTC
CASSGGTRQETQYF
>TRBJ2-5|TRBD2|TRBV11-1|NA
TGTGCCAGCAGCTTCGGGGGGACCGGGGAGACCCAGTACTTC
CASSFGGTGETQYF
>TRBJ2-7|TRBD1|TRBV30|NA
TGTGCCGCCGGAGGGACAGGAGCCTACGAGCAGTACTTC
CAAGGTGAYEQYF
>TRBJ1-1|NA|TRBV20-1|NA
TGCAGTGCTAGAGGCACTGAAGCTTTCTTT
CSARGTEAFF
>TRBJ1-2|TRBD1|TRBV29-1|NA
TGCAGCATATACAGGGGGCATGGCTACACCTTC
CSIYRGHGYTF
>TRBJ1-1|NA|TRBV7-9|once
TGTGCCAGCAGCTTAGTCTCGCAGCCAGAAGCTTTCTTT
CASSLVSQPEAFF
>TRBJ2-7|TRBD2|TRBV12-3/TRBV12-4|NA
TGTGCCAGCAGTTTATGGGTGACTAGCGGAAACTACGAGCAGTACTTC
CASSLWVTSGNYEQYF
>TRBJ1-2|NA|TRBV7-2|NA
TGTGCCAGCAGCTTAGTAGCGGAGGGGAACTATGGCTACACCTTC
CASSLVAEGNYGYTF
>TRBJ2-5|TRBD1|TRBV5-1|NA
TGCGCCAGCAGCTCGCCGGGACAGCAAGAGACCCAGTACTTC
CASSSPGQQETQYF
>TRBJ2-1|NA|TRBV20-1|NA
TGCAGTACGTTCCACCCAGGGAGAAATGAGCAGTTCTTC
CSTFHPGRNEQFF
>TRBJ2-7|TRBD2|TRBV12-3/TRBV12-4|NA
TGTGCCAGCACCACAAGACTAGCGCCTTCCTACGAGCAGTACTTC
CASTTRLAPSYEQYF
>TRBJ2-7|TRBD1|TRBV7-9|once
TGTGCCAGCAGCTTAGCGACAGGGGCCTACGAGCAGTACTTC
CASSLATGAYEQYF
>TRBJ2-1|TRBD2|TRBV30|NA
TGTGCCTGGAGTGTACTAGCGGGGCTTTACAATGAGCAGTTCTTC
CAWSVLAGLYNEQFF
>TRBJ2-1|TRBD2|TRBV5-4|NA
TGTGCCAGCAGCTTGCGACTAGCGGGAGGGCCTAGGGAGCAGTTCTTC
CASSLRLAGGPREQFF
>TRBJ2-1|NA|TRBV29-1|NA
TGCAGCGTTCGGGACATCTCCTCCTACAATGAGCAGTTCTTC
CSVRDISSYNEQFF
>TRBJ2-3|NA|TRBV7-3|NA
TGTGCCAGCAGCTTCATCCCGCAGGATACGCAGTATTTT
CASSFIPQDTQYF
>TRBJ1-5|NA|TRBV18|NA
TGTGCCAGCTCACCGTTCCAGGGAGAAATTCGCAATCAGCCCCAGCATTTT
CASSPFQGEIRNQPQHF
>TRBJ2-1|TRBD2|TRBV4-1|NA
TGCGCCAGCAGCCGGGGGACTAGCGGGAGAGGCAATGAGCAGTTCTTC
CASSRGTSGRGNEQFF
>TRBJ2-7|NA|TRBV5-1|NA
TGCGCCAGCAGCCCAGGCAGACGCCGTTCCTACGAGCAGTACTTC
CASSPGRRRSYEQYF
>TRBJ1-1|TRBD1|TRBV6-5|NA
TGTGCCAGCAGACTTCAGGGGGACACTGAAGCTTTCTTT
CASRLQGDTEAFF
>TRBJ2-5|NA|TRBV6-5|NA
TGTGCCAGCAGGAGCATGACGCGGACCCAGTACTTC
CASRSMTRTQYF
>TRBJ2-5|NA|TRBV12-3/TRBV12-4|NA
TGTGCCAGCAGCTCTCTTCGCGAAGAGACCCAGTACTTC
CASSSLREETQYF
>TRBJ2-3|NA|TRBV28|once
TGTGCCACCTTCGCAACCACAGATACGCAGTATTTT
CATFATTDTQYF
>TRBJ1-5|TRBD1|TRBV30|NA
TGTGCCTGGAGTGGAGACAGGGCACATCAGCCCCAGCATTTT
CAWSGDRAHQPQHF
>TRBJ2-7|NA|TRBV6-5|NA
TGTGCCAGCAGTTACTCGACGAAGACTAGTTACGAGCAGTACTTC
CASSYSTKTSYEQYF
>TRBJ1-1|NA|TRBV30|NA
TGTGCCTGGAAACAGGCGTTTCCGAACACTGAAGCTTTCTTT
CAWKQAFPNTEAFF
>TRBJ1-1|TRBD1|TRBV18|NA
TGTGCCAGCTCACCACCAAGGGGGCTAAGTGAAGCTTTCTTT
CASSPPRGLSEAFF
>TRBJ2-7|TRBD2|TRBV20-1|NA
TGCAGTGCTAGAGTGGCTAGCGGGAGCTACGAGCAGTACTTC
CSARVASGSYEQYF
>TRBJ2-4|TRBD1|TRBV20-1|NA
TGCAGTGCTCCTCGGGACAGGGTTCCCATTCAGTACTTC
CSAPRDRVPIQYF
>TRBJ1-2|NA|TRBV30|NA
TGTGCCTGGGCGAGGGGCGATTATGGCTACACCTTC
CAWARGDYGYTF
>TRBJ2-1|TRBD2|TRBV9|NA
TGTGCCAGCAGCATGGCTAGCGGGCGACCCTACAATGAGCAGTTCTTC
CASSMASGRPYNEQFF
>TRBJ2-5|NA|TRBV6-2/TRBV6-3|NA
TGTGCCAGCACTCCGGGACTTAGATCGGAGACCCAGTACTTC
CASTPGLRSETQYF
>TRBJ2-5|TRBD1|TRBV29-1|NA
TGCAGCGTTGGGACAGGCAAAACCCAGTACTTC
CSVGTGKTQYF
>TRBJ2-1|NA|TRBV11-2|NA
TGTGCCAGCAGCTCTCGGACTCGTCTATCCTACAATGAGCAGTTCTTC
CASSSRTRLSYNEQFF
>TRBJ2-7|NA|TRBV30|NA
TGTGCCTGGAGTCCCCCCGGTTGGTGGTCCTACGAGCAGTACTTC
CAWSPPGWWSYEQYF
>TRBJ1-4|NA|TRBV20-1|NA
TGCAGTGCCCCCGGGTGGGGGCGCGAAAAACTGTTTTTT
CSAPGWGREKLFF
>TRBJ1-2|NA|TRBV29-1|NA
TGCAGCGTTGATAATAGCCTCAGTATTGGGGGCTATGGCTACACCTTC
CSVDNSLSIGGYGYTF
>TRBJ1-1|NA|TRBV10-3|NA
TGTGCCATCAGTGAGCCCCAGGTTTCGGACACTGAAGCTTTCTTT
CAISEPQVSDTEAFF
>TRBJ2-7|TRBD2|TRBV5-1|NA
TGCGCCAGCACTGAGCGGGAGCGCGAAGTGAAGTACTTC
CASTEREREVKYF
>TRBJ1-1|NA|TRBV2|once
TGTGCCAGCGGGGGTCAGGAGTCCGCGCCTTTCTTT
CASGGQESAPFF
>TRBJ2-1|TRBD2|TRBV24-1|NA
TGTGCCACCAGTGATCGGCTGGTAGCGGGAGGCAATGAGCAGTTCTTC
CATSDRLVAGGNEQFF
>TRBJ1-5|NA|TRBV13|NA
TGTGCCAGCAGCTCCCGGGATAGCAATCAGCCCCAGCATTTT
CASSSRDSNQPQHF
>TRBJ2-7|NA|TRBV23-1|NA
TGCGCCAGCAGCCCCGAGGCGGAGGGCTCCAATAGCGCCTACGAGCAGTACTTC
CASSPEAEGSNSAYEQYF